The 9 T cell receptor beta chains below all came from one sample that was sequenced in a study of cytomegalovirus exposure and HLA in healthy donors. The primer mix had 60 Vbeta and 13 Jbeta primers. Clones were read by immunoSEQ multiplex PCR, and TCRdb kept only the in-frame ones, dropping some. The sample table sets out fewer than 250,000 clones. Sequencing was done on a sample of PBMCs. All receptors derive from a young woman in good health and CMV-seropositive.

The chain is built from TRBV2 and TRBJ1-4, with D maybe TRBD1 (5 bases). Trimming removed 5 bases from V and 15 bases from J, with 16 bases in between. This CDR3 is built from 12 residues. In germline, CDR1 is SNHLY, CDR2 FYNNEI. The CDR3 sequence: CASSPRGEGLFF. The DNA for the CDR3 is TGTGCCAGCAGTCCCCGGGGGGAGGGATTGTTTTTT.

The chain recombines TRBV15 with TRBJ2-7; tentative D call: TRBD2 (6 bases). The CDR3 totals 14 residues. Germline V gene sequence: CDR1 LNHNV, CDR2 YYDKDF (reference sequence). V was clipped by 0 bases and J by 6 bases, with 12 bases between them. In DNA form, the CDR3 reads TGTGCCACCAGCAGAGACCGGGGACTTGGCGAGCAGTACTTC. Amino acids: CATSRDRGLGEQYF.

The V call is TRBV18, the J call TRBJ1-1; D call uncertain. V was shortened by 0 bases and J by 1 base, with 3 bases between the two germline ends. Germline CDR1 KGHSH, CDR2 LQKENI. This CDR3 has 13 amino acids. This CDR3 reads CASSPPQNTEAFF. The CDR3 bases are TGTGCCAGCTCACCACCACAGAACACTGAAGCTTTCTTT.

DNA of the CDR3: TGTGCCATCAGCACTCTCCCGAACACTGAAGCTTTCTTT. This codes for CAISTLPNTEAFF. This rearrangement joins TRBV10-3 to TRBJ1-1; D is uncertain. Germline values: CDR1 ENHRY, CDR2 SYGVKD. Trimming shortened V by 6 bases and J by 1 base, and 9 bases separated the two germline ends. The CDR3 runs 13 residues.

The chain is built from TRBV2 and TRBJ2-5, with D uncertain. Trimming cost V 1 base and J 7 bases, with 10 bases left between them. Germline V gives CDR1 SNHLY, CDR2 FYNNEI. The CDR3 spans 13 residues. The CDR3 here is CASSEGLARTQYF. The CDR3 region has the DNA TGTGCCAGCAGTGAAGGTTTAGCTCGGACCCAGTACTTC.

The genes are TRBV5-4 and TRBJ1-1, with 9 bases matching TRBD1. The CDR3 sequence is 16 residues long. Germline assignment: CDR1 SGHNT and CDR2 YYREEE (reference sequence). The ends lost 8 bases at V and 0 bases at J; junction bases unmatched: 11. CDR3 in amino acids: CASSKDRGSMNTEAFF. The CDR3 coding sequence is TGTGCCAGTTCGAAGGACAGGGGCTCTATGAACACTGAAGCTTTCTTT.

V gene TRBV27 combines with J gene TRBJ1-1; D perhaps matches TRBD1 (6 bases). The CDR3 totals 15 residues. Trimming pared 0 bases from V and 5 bases from J, leaving 13 bases between. Germline loops: CDR1 MNHEY, CDR2 SMNVEV (reference sequence). The CDR3 DNA reads as TGTGCCAGCAGTTTATCCAGTCAGGGGTCGACTGAAGCTTTCTTT. Protein product: CASSLSSQGSTEAFF.

The chain joins TRBV7-2 to TRBJ2-7; D unclear. The CDR3 extends over 13 amino acids. Germline CDR1 reads SGHTA; CDR2 reads FQGNSA. Between the trimmed V and J ends, which lost 1 base and 5 bases, there was a span of 9 bases. This CDR3 reads CASSLEKSDEQYF. In nucleotides, the CDR3 is TGTGCCAGCAGCTTAGAAAAGTCGGACGAGCAGTACTTC.

This chain uses TRBV7-9 with TRBJ2-1; D is uncertain. The CDR3 spans 14 residues. Germline V CDR1 and CDR2: SEHNR, FQNEAQ (reference sequence). The germline V and J ends were trimmed by 3 bases and 4 bases, with 10 bases remaining between them. The CDR3 sequence: CASSLSASYNEQFF. For the CDR3, the DNA is TGTGCCAGCAGCTTGTCAGCGTCATACAATGAGCAGTTCTTC.